Given below is one TCR beta chain in context. The CDR3 loop spans 17 amino acids. Germline V CDR1 and CDR2: LGHNA, YNFKEQ. With 4 bases clipped from V and 7 bases from J, the junction kept 11 bases outside the gene matches. The data were taken from a study of patients and donors after allogeneic stem cell transplantation. TCRdb called the RT-PCR reads again in MiXCR, with one record for every CDR3 protein. Altogether 800,000 to 1,000,000 distinct CDR3 sequences are present, about a sixth being singletons, with the ten largest covering around 6%. Sequenced: blood, either unsorted or a sorted T cell fraction (not recorded which). The chain uses TRBV4-2 and TRBJ2-1, with 12 bases fitting TRBD2. This clonotype originated in a human donor who was either an allogeneic HSCT recipient or a stem cell or donor lymphocyte infusion donor (not recorded which). It is not recorded whose cells these are; they may come from a transplant donor. The CDR3 region is CASSLTQRLAGDNEQFF. As DNA, the CDR3 is TGTGCCAGCAGCCTCACACAAAGACTAGCGGGAGATAATGAGCAGTTCTTC.